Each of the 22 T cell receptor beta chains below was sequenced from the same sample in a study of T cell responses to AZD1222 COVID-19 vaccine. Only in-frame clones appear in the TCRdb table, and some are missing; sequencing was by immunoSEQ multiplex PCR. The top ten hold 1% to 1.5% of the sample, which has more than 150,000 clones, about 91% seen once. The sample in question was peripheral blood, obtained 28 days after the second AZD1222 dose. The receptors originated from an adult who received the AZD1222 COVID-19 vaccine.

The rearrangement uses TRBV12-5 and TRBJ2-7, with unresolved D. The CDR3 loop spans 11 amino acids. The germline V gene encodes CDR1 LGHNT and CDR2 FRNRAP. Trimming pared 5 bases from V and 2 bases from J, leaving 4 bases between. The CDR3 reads CASGQTYEQYF. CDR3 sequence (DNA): TGTGCTAGTGGTCAGACCTACGAGCAGTACTTC.

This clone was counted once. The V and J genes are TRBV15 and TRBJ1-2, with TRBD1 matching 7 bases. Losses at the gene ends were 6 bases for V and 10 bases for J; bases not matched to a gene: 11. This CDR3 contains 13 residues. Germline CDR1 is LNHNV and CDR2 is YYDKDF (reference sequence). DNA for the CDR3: TGTGCCACCAGAATCGGACAGGCAGGAGACTACACCTTC. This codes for CATRIGQAGDYTF.

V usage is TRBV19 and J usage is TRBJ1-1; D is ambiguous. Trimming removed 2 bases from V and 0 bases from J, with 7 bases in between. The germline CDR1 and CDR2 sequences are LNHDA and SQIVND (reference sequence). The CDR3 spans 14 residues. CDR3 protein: CASSIPTVNTEAFF. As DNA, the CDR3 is TGTGCCAGTAGTATACCCACAGTGAACACTGAAGCTTTCTTT.

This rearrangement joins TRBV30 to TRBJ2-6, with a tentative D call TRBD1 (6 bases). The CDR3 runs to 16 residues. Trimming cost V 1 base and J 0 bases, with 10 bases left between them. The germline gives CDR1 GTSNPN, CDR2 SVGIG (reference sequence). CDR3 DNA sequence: TGTGCCTGGAGTGGGACAGCCCCCTCTGGGGCCAACGTCCTGACTTTC. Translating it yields CAWSGTAPSGANVLTF.

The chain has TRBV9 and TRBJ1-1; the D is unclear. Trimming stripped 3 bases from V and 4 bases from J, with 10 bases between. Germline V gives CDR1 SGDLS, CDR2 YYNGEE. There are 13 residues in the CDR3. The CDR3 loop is CASSGPGGTEAFF. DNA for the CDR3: TGTGCCAGCAGCGGCCCGGGCGGCACTGAAGCTTTCTTT.

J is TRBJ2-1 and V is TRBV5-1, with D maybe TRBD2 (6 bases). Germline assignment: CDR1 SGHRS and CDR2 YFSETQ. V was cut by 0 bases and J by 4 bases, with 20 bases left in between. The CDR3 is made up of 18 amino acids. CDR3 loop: CASSLAVGLRRGYNEQFF. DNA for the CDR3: TGCGCCAGCAGCTTGGCGGTCGGTCTCCGACGGGGGTACAATGAGCAGTTCTTC.

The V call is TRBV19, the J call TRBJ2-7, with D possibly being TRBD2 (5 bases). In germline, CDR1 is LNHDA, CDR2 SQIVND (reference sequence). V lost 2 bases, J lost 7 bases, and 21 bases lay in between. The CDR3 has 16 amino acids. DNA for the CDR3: TGTGCCAGTAGTATATCCTCTTCGGGGTTCCTCCTGGAGCAGTACTTC. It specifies CASSISSSGFLLEQYF.

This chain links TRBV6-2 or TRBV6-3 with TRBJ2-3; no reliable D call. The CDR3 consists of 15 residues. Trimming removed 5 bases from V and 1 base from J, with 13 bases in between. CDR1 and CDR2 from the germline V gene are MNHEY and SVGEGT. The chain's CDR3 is CASSLLISGTDTQYF. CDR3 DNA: TGTGCCAGCAGTCTTCTAATCAGTGGCACAGATACGCAGTATTTT.

This chain's CDR3 is CASSFLGSPNEKLFF. CDR3 nucleotides: TGTGCCAGCAGTTTCTTAGGCAGCCCTAATGAAAAACTGTTTTTT. The chain joins TRBV28 to TRBJ1-4; D is ambiguous. From germline, CDR1 is MDHEN and CDR2 SYDVKM. The CDR3 is made up of 15 amino acids. V lost 3 bases and J lost 3, with 11 bases in between.

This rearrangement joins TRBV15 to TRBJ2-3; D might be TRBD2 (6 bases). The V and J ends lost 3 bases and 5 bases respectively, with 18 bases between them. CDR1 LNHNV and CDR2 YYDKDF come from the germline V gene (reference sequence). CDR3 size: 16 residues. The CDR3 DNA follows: TGTGCCACCAGCAGTGGGTTGCTAGCGCGGGAAGATACGCAGTATTTT. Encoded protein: CATSSGLLAREDTQYF.

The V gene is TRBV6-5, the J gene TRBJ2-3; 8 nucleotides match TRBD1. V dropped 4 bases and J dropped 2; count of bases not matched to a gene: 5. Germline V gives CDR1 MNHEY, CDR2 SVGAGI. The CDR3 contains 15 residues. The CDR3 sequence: CASSSGGYFTDTQYF. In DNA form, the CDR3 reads TGTGCCAGCAGTTCAGGGGGCTACTTCACAGATACGCAGTATTTT.

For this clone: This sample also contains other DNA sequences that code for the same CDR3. The CDR3 region is CAITPSAGRSGNTIYF. The CDR3 bases are TGTGCCATCACCCCTTCGGCCGGGCGCTCTGGAAACACCATATATTTT. The chain is built from TRBV10-3 and TRBJ1-3, with D hard to call. CDR3 length: 16 amino acids. CDR1 is ENHRY and CDR2 is SYGVKD in the germline V gene. V gave up 7 bases and J gave up 0 bases, with 16 bases separating them.

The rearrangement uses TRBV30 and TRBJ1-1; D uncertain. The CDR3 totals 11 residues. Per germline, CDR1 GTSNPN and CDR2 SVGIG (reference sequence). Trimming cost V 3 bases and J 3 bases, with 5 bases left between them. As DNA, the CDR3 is TGTGCCTGGAGGGGTTACACTGAAGCTTTCTTT. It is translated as CAWRGYTEAFF.

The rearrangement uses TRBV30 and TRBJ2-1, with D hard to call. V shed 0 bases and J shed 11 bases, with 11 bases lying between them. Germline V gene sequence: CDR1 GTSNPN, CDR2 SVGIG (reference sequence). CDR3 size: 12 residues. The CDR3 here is CAWSVLQLKQFF. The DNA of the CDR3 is TGTGCCTGGAGTGTACTACAACTAAAGCAGTTCTTC. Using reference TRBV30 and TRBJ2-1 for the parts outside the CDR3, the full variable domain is SQTIHQWPATLVQPVGSPLSLECTVEGTSNPNLYWYRQAAGRGLQLLFYSVGIGQISSEVPQNLSASRPQDRQFILSSKKLLLSDSGFYLCAWSVLQLKQFFGPGTRLTVL.

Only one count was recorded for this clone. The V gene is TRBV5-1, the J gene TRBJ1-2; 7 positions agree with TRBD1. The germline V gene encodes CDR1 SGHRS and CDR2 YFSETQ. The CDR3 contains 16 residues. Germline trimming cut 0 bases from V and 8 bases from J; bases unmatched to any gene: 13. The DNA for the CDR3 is TGCGCCAGCAGCTTGGGGCCGGTCTCAGGGGGAGGCGGCTACACCTTC. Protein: CASSLGPVSGGGGYTF.

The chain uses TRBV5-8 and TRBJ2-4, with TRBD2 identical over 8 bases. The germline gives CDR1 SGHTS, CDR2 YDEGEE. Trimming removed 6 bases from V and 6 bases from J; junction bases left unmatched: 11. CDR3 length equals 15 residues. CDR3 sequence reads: CASNQIAGIANIQYF. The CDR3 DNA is TGTGCCAGCAATCAAATAGCGGGAATAGCAAACATTCAGTACTTC.

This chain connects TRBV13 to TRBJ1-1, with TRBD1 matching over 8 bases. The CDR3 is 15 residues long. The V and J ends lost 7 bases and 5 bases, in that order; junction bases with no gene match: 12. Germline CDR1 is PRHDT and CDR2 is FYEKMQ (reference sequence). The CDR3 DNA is TGTGCCAGCAACCAAAACACAGGGGGGATGACTGAAGCTTTCTTT. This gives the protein CASNQNTGGMTEAFF.

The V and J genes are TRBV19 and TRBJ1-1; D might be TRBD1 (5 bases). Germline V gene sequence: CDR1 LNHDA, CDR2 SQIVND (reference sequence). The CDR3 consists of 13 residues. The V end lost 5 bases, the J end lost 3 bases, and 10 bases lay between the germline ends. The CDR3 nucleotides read TGTGCCAGTAGTCAACGCAGGGACACTGAAGCTTTCTTT. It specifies CASSQRRDTEAFF.

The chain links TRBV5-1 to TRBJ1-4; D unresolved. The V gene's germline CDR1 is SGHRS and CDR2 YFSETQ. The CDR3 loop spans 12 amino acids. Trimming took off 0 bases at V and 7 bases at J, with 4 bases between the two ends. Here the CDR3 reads CASSLGGEKLFF. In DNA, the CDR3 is TGCGCCAGCAGCTTGGGGGGTGAAAAACTGTTTTTT. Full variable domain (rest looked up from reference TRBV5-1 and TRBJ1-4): KAGVTQTPRYLIKTRGQQVTLSCSPISGHRSVSWYQQTPGQGLQFLFEYFSETQRNKGNFPGRFSGRQFSNSRSEMNVSTLELGDSALYLCASSLGGEKLFFGSGTQLSVL.

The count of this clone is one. CDR3 amino acids: CASSRREGPTTNEKLFF. The CDR3 DNA is TGTGCCAGCAGTCGCCGGGAGGGGCCTACAACTAATGAAAAACTGTTTTTT. The chain couples TRBV6-6 to TRBJ1-4, with D possibly TRBD1 on 5 matching bases. V gave up 5 bases and J gave up 0 bases, with 16 bases separating them. CDR3 length: 17 residues. The germline CDR1 and CDR2 sequences are MNHNY and SVGAGI (reference sequence).

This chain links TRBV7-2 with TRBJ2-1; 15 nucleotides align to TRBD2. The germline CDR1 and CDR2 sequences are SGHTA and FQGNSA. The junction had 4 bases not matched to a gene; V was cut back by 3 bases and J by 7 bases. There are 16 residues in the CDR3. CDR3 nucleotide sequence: TGTGCCAGCAGCTTGCAGGGACTAGCGGGAGGAAATGAGCAGTTCTTC. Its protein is CASSLQGLAGGNEQFF. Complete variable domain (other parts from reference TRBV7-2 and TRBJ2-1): GAGVSQSPSNKVTEKGKDVELRCDPISGHTALYWYRQSLGQGLEFLIYFQGNSAPDKSGLPSDRFSAERTGGSVSTLTIQRTQQEDSAVYLCASSLQGLAGGNEQFFGPGTRLTVL.

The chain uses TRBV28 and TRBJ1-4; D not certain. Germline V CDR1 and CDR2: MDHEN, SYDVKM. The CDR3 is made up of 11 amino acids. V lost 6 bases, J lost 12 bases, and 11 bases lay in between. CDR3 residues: CASRIVDELFF. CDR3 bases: TGTGCCAGCAGAATAGTAGATGAACTGTTTTTT.